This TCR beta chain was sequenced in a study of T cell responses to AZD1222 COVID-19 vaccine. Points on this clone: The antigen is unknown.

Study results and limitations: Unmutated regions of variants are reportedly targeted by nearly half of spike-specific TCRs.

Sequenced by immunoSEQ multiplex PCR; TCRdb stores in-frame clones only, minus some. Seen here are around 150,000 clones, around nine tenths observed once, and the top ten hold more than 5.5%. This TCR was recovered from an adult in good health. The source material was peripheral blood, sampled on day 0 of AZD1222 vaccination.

The CDR3 sequence is CASSFGGREGRISSETQYF. The DNA of the CDR3 is TGTGCCAGCAGCTTTGGGGGGCGGGAGGGCCGTATCTCTTCAGAGACCCAGTACTTC. The chain couples TRBV12-1 to TRBJ2-5; TRBD2, the table's D call, lacks a check against the DNA. TRBV12-1 is labeled a pseudogene. The CDR3 length is 19 residues.